This entry describes one T cell receptor beta chain. An end of the junction does not agree with germline; a read error may underlie this. This sample is drawn from a study of identical twins. TCRdb reanalysed the 5' RACE reads using MiXCR and keeps one entry per CDR3 protein. Of around 1.7 million distinct CDR3 sequences listed, under 35% are singletons. Germline V gene sequence: CDR1 SGHAT, CDR2 FQNNGV. The CDR3 contains 15 residues. The donor group consisted entirely of healthy Caucasians. The chain links TRBV11-2 to TRBJ1-1; D is ambiguous. The sample consisted of cord blood. This receptor was obtained from a newborn girl in good health. The CDR3: CVSSLGGRMNTEAFF. The DNA of the CDR3 is TGTGTCAGCAGCTTAGGCGGACGTATGAACACTGAAGCTTTCTTT.